Each of the 15 T cell receptor beta chains below was sequenced from the same sample in a study of cytomegalovirus exposure and HLA in healthy donors. Researchers ran the PCR with 60 Vbeta and 13 Jbeta primers. Assay: immunoSEQ multiplex PCR; the TCRdb copy retains only in-frame clones and omits some. The sample carries approximately 150,000 clones, roughly three quarters recorded once. The sequencing input was PBMCs. The origin of the receptors is a woman in her forties in good health and CMV-seropositive.

The chain combines TRBV5-4 with TRBJ2-1; possibly TRBD2 for D (7 bases). The CDR3 loop spans 16 amino acids. V gave up 6 bases and J gave up 4 bases, with 20 bases separating them. Looked up from germline, CDR1 is SGHNT and CDR2 is YYREEE (reference sequence). CDR3 protein: CASTPGGRAGYNEQFF. CDR3 coding DNA: TGTGCCAGCACCCCGGGGGGCAGGGCGGGATACAATGAGCAGTTCTTC.

This chain uses TRBV2 with TRBJ2-3, with 13 positions matching TRBD2. This CDR3 contains 16 residues. Germline lookup yields CDR1 SNHLY and CDR2 FYNNEI. After removal of 5 bases from V and 2 bases from J, the junction contained 4 bases not matched to a gene. The CDR3 DNA reads TGTGCCAGCAGTTTACTAGCGGGGGGGCCCACAGATACGCAGTATTTT. Protein sequence: CASSLLAGGPTDTQYF.

This chain uses TRBV5-1 with TRBJ2-1; D might be TRBD2 (6 bases). Germline CDR1 is SGHRS and CDR2 is YFSETQ. Trimming pared 2 bases from V and 3 bases from J, leaving 9 bases between. CDR3 length: 14 residues. The CDR3 DNA reads TGCGCCAGCAGCTTTCAGACTAGCTACAATGAGCAGTTCTTC. Translating it yields CASSFQTSYNEQFF.

This clone turned up a few times. The chain has TRBV2 and TRBJ1-2; D is undetermined. The CDR3 runs 12 residues. Deletions cut 4 bases from V and 4 bases from J, with 7 bases between. Germline V gives CDR1 SNHLY, CDR2 FYNNEI. The CDR3 sequence is CASSGSTYGYTF. The CDR3 DNA sequence: TGTGCCAGCAGTGGGAGTACCTATGGCTACACCTTC.

To note about this clone: Other DNA sequences of this sample code for an identical CDR3. The V gene is TRBV28, the J gene TRBJ2-7; TRBD1 is a possible D gene (6 bases). The CDR3 consists of 12 residues. V lost 6 bases, J lost 1 base, and 7 bases lay in between. The germline gives CDR1 MDHEN, CDR2 SYDVKM. CDR3 residues: CASRQGSYEQYF. The CDR3 nucleotides are TGTGCCAGCAGGCAGGGGTCCTACGAGCAGTACTTC.

The V call is TRBV29-1, the J call TRBJ2-1; TRBD2 matches at 12 bases. After removal of 4 bases from V and 7 bases from J, the junction contained 8 bases not matched to a gene. Germline V gives CDR1 SQVTM, CDR2 ANQGSEA. The CDR3 runs to 15 residues. In DNA, the CDR3 is TGCAGCGTTGTAGGGGGGCTAGCGGGGGGGAATGAGCAGTTCTTC. Its protein product is CSVVGGLAGGNEQFF.

As for this clone: One junction end does not reproduce the germline sequence, and a read error may be involved. The rearrangement links TRBV6-1 to TRBJ2-1; D is uncertain. This CDR3 comprises 13 residues. Germline V gives CDR1 MNHNS, CDR2 SASEGT. The CDR3 is CASMAGWYSEQFF. The CDR3 DNA reads TGTGCCAGCATGGCCGGATGGTACAGTGAGCAGTTCTTC.

The chain recombines TRBV6-1 with TRBJ1-1, with a tentative D call TRBD1 (6 bases). The germline V gene has CDR1 MNHNS and CDR2 SASEGT. The CDR3 is 13 amino acids. The CDR3 DNA is TGTGCTACCTGCCAGGGGTTGTACACTGAAGCTTTCTTT. Translating it yields CATCQGLYTEAFF.

The V and J genes are TRBV5-1 and TRBJ2-5; 7 nucleotides match TRBD1. CDR1 and CDR2 (germline): SGHRS, YFSETQ. Trimming at V came to 1 base and at J to 2 bases, leaving 2 bases not matched to a gene. The CDR3 runs 14 residues. The CDR3 sequence is CASSLTGEQETQYF. The CDR3, as DNA: TGCGCCAGCAGCTTGACAGGGGAGCAAGAGACCCAGTACTTC.

CDR3 protein: CASSQDDRDLVRNTEAFF. In nucleotides, the CDR3 is TGCGCCAGCAGCCAAGATGATCGGGATTTGGTCCGGAACACTGAAGCTTTCTTT. This chain links TRBV4-3 with TRBJ1-1; the D is unclear. The ends were cut back, 0 bases at V and 1 base at J, with 18 bases in the middle. The CDR3 is made up of 18 amino acids. In germline, CDR1 is LGHNA, CDR2 YSLEER.

This clone appeared a few times. The chain carries TRBV11-2 and TRBJ1-6, with a tentative D call TRBD1 (6 bases). Trimming removed 10 bases at V and 6 bases at J, with 19 bases between. There are 15 residues in the CDR3. The V gene's germline CDR1 is SGHAT and CDR2 FQNNGV. The CDR3 DNA follows: TGTGCCACCAACTCACTCGGGACAACTAATTCACCCCTCCACTTT. Translation gives CATNSLGTTNSPLHF.

This clone was observed a handful of times. The chain combines TRBV5-6 with TRBJ2-7; TRBD2 matches 11 bases. The CDR3 is 15 amino acids. J gave up 2 bases and V 4 bases, and 5 bases lay outside the gene matches. Germline assignment: CDR1 SGHDT and CDR2 YYEEEE. This CDR3 reads CASSSYSGGAYEQYF. The CDR3 region has the DNA TGTGCCAGCAGCAGCTATAGCGGGGGGGCCTACGAGCAGTACTTC.

The chain couples TRBV14 to TRBJ2-2; the D is unclear. Per germline, CDR1 SGHDN and CDR2 FVKESK. The V and J ends lost 4 bases and 0 bases respectively, with 6 bases between them. The CDR3 is 14 residues long. CDR3 DNA sequence: TGTGCCAGCAGCCGACTGCCGAACACCGGGGAGCTGTTTTTT. It specifies CASSRLPNTGELFF.

The gene calls are TRBV19 and TRBJ2-5, with D perhaps TRBD1 (5 bases). Germline-derived CDR1 and CDR2 are LNHDA and SQIVND (reference sequence). The CDR3 extends over 17 amino acids. Trimming stripped 3 bases from V and 2 bases from J, with 19 bases between. CDR3 in amino acids: CASSIRRQGRLQETQYF. DNA of the CDR3: TGTGCCAGTAGTATTAGGCGGCAGGGCAGGCTACAAGAGACCCAGTACTTC.

The chain couples TRBV5-1 to TRBJ2-1; 11 bases fit TRBD2. J gave up 4 bases and V 6 bases, and 9 bases lay outside the gene matches. CDR3 length: 16 residues. Per germline, CDR1 SGHRS and CDR2 YFSETQ. This CDR3 reads CASTLSTSGAYNEQFF. The CDR3 DNA reads as TGCGCCAGCACCCTGTCGACTAGCGGGGCATACAATGAGCAGTTCTTC.